The text below deals with one T cell receptor beta chain. Its antigen is as yet unknown. This sample is part of a study of T cell responses to AZD1222 COVID-19 vaccine. Broader study findings: Among AZD1222 vaccinees, only five or six were seropositive at baseline. Donors, mostly white British, included more females; clonal diversity was possibly underestimated.

Germline loops: CDR1 MNHEY, CDR2 SMNVEV (reference sequence). Trimming stripped 8 bases from V and 1 base from J, with 10 bases between. The CDR3 extends over 13 amino acids. Here immunoSEQ multiplex PCR was the method, and the copy in TCRdb shows in-frame clones only, minus some. This sample yields tens of thousands of clones, of which under 95% are seen a single time; 8% belongs to the top ten. The source of this sequence is an adult who received the AZD1222 COVID-19 vaccine. Here the sequenced sample was peripheral blood, taken 28 days after the second AZD1222 dose. The gene calls are TRBV27 and TRBJ2-3; D remains unclear. This CDR3 reads CASRQVGTDTQYF. CDR3 coding DNA: TGTGCCAGCCGCCAAGTTGGCACAGATACGCAGTATTTT.